This T cell receptor beta chain is from a study of Ad26.COV2.S vaccination and SARS-CoV-2 variants. Study outcomes and limitations: Recipients of either vaccine or placebo displayed similar breadth of non-spike TCRs.

The CDR3 extends over 14 amino acids. The germline V gene has CDR1 SNHLY and CDR2 FYNNEI. The V end lost 7 bases, the J end lost 1 base, and 13 bases lay between the germline ends. Points on this clone: Its matching antigen is unknown.

Clones were sequenced by immunoSEQ multiplex PCR, and TCRdb holds only the in-frame ones, with some missing. Among roughly 320,000 clones listed, over 75% were seen once. Treatment of the sample: some 20 received Ad26.COV2.S at low or high dose, single or two shots; about 5 received placebo; per-sample allocation not given. The investigators took samples on day 63 after the first vaccine or placebo injection. This specimen was peripheral blood, taken in a trial of Ad26.COV2.S vaccine versus placebo. The chain employs TRBV2 and TRBJ1-1; D call uncertain. The TCR sequence derives from a person aged 18-60 years who received the Ad26.COV2.S COVID-19 vaccine or a placebo. The DNA for the CDR3 is TGTGCCAGCACAATAATCCAGGCGAACACTGAAGCTTTCTTT. This sequence encodes CASTIIQANTEAFF.